The T cell receptor beta chain under discussion was sequenced for a study of T cell responses to AZD1222 COVID-19 vaccine. Between the trimmed V and J ends, which lost 4 bases and 4 bases, there was a span of 12 bases. The length of the CDR3 is 14 residues. Germline CDR1 is KGHSH and CDR2 is LQKENI. Generated by immunoSEQ multiplex PCR, the TCRdb table keeps only in-frame clones and is missing some. The profile covers around 53,000 clones, with just over 85% appearing a single time and 5.5% to 8% taken by the ten largest. The TCR originated in an adult who received the AZD1222 COVID-19 vaccine. J is TRBJ2-3 and V is TRBV18, with a weak D call TRBD2 (6 bases). Material: peripheral blood, obtained 28 days after the second AZD1222 dose. CDR3 nucleotide sequence: TGTGCCAGCTCACAAACTAGCAGGTCAGATACGCAGTATTTT. As protein: CASSQTSRSDTQYF.